This T cell receptor beta chain is drawn from a study of blood T cell repertoires in COVID-19. Across the whole study: Specimens from acute and convalescent COVID-19 originated in the United States, Italy and Spain. PBMCs, B-cell-depleted T cells, or T cells were the source of the cDNA or gDNA that made up the material.

Study processing details: Nucleated cell counts were estimated from reference gene primer amplification. The table came from immunoSEQ multiplex PCR; TCRdb's copy has only in-frame clones and leaves some out. That table furnishes V, J and clone size, whereas the DNA furnished D and trimming. The sample contains under 250,000 clones, 75% to 85% of which appear only once. Trimming removed 3 bases from V and 2 bases from J, with 7 bases in between. This CDR3 is 13 amino acids long. Germline CDR1 and CDR2: SGHTA and FQGNSA. This clonotype originated in a human donor in a cohort sampled during active COVID-19. The sample taken for sequencing was peripheral blood. The chain links TRBV7-2 to TRBJ2-5, with D maybe TRBD1 (5 bases). CDR3 nucleotide sequence: TGTGCCAGCAGCTTGAACAGGCAAGAGACCCAGTACTTC. It specifies CASSLNRQETQYF. The entire variable domain, with the rest obtained from reference TRBV7-2 and TRBJ2-5, is as follows: GAGVSQSPSNKVTEKGKDVELRCDPISGHTALYWYRQSLGQGLEFLIYFQGNSAPDKSGLPSDRFSAERTGGSVSTLTIQRTQQEDSAVYLCASSLNRQETQYFGPGTRLLVL.